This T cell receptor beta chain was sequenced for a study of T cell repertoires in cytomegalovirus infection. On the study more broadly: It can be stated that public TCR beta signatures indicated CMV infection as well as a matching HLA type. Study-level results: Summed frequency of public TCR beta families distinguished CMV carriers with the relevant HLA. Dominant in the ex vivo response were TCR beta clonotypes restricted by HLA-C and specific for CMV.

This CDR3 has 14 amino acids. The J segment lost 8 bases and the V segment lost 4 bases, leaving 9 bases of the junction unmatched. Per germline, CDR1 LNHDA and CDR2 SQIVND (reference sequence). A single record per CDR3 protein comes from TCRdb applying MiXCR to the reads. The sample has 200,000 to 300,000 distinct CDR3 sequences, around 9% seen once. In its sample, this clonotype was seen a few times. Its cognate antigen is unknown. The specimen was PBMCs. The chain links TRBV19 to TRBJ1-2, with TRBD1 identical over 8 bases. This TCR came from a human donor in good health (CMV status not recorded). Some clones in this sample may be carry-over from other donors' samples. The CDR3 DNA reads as TGTGCCAGTAGTACGGACAGGGAGGGGAGAGGCTACACCTTC. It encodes CASSTDREGRGYTF.